What follows describes a single T cell receptor (beta chain). Its matching antigen is unknown. CDR3 length equals 15 residues. V was pared by 4 bases and J by 0 bases, with 3 bases of the junction left unmatched. CDR1 is MNHEY and CDR2 is SVGEGT in the germline V gene. Time point indicated: healthy volunteer bleed at 6 weeks. It was from unfractionated whole blood that total RNA was extracted. Individual cDNA molecules (in the library) carried attached unique molecular identifiers. TCRdb fed the RACE reads into MiXCR, producing one record per CDR3 protein. The table records more than 75,000 distinct CDR3 sequences, 8.6% of them present only once. The sample is drawn from a study of human T cells and chemical hapten exposure. Study-wide results and limits: Once DPC sensitization occurred, TCRs above 1 in 1000 frequency showed no change.

This clonotype was sampled from a male donor in good health. Some clones in this sample may be carry-over from other donors' samples. The sequenced sample consisted of whole blood. The chain combines TRBV6-2 or TRBV6-3 with TRBJ2-5, with 9 bases fitting TRBD1. CDR3 coding DNA: TGTGCCAGCAGTTCGGACAGGGGAAACCAAGAGACCCAGTACTTC. Its protein is CASSSDRGNQETQYF.